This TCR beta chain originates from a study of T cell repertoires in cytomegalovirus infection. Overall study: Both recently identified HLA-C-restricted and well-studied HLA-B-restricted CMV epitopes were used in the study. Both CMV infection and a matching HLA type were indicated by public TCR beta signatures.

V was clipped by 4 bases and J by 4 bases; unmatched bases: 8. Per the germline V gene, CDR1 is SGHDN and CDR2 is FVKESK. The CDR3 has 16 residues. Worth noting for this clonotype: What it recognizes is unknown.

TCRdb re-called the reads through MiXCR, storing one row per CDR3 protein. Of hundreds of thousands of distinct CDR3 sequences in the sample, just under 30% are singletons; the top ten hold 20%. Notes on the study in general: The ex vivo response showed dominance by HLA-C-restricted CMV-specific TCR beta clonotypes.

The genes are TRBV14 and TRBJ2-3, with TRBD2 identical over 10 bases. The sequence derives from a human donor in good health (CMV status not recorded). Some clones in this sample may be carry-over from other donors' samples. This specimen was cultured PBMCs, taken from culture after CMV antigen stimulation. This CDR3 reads CASSPLAGKAPDTQYF. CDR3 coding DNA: TGTGCCAGCAGCCCACTAGCGGGAAAGGCCCCAGATACGCAGTATTTT.